This T cell receptor (beta chain) was recovered during a study of shared clonotypes between healthy human individuals (dated by TCRdb to about 2020). In the study overall: A couple of women and three men aged 18 to 49 years were included in the cohort. Each donor's leukapheresis produced roughly between roughly 0.94 and 9.5 billion PBMCs. To estimate repertoire size and how much clonotypes are shared between individuals, the study performed deep sequencing of blood TCR repertoires from a handful of healthy adults. To increase sequencing depth and limit assay-specific biases, TCR repertoire library preparation and sequencing were carried out by different laboratories using diverse techniques. For each donor, three plates each were used for CD4 naive and CD4 memory, two plates were used for CD8 naive, and one plate was used for CD8 memory.

The donors were healthy, HIV-negative adults who had no recently reported acute infections or vaccinations. All donors were Caucasian adults living in Nashville, Tennessee, USA. CD4+ T cells were enriched by magnetic negative selection; naive cells were then positively selected on CD45RA, and the negative fraction formed the memory subset. Blood was obtained by leukapheresis, after which PBMCs were separated by Ficoll-Histopaque density gradient centrifugation and cryopreserved in liquid nitrogen vapor phase. Purity and quantity of every magnetically sorted T cell population were checked by analytical flow cytometry. Each sorted fraction had its genomic DNA isolated and then quantified by UV absorbance on a Nanodrop 2000c. Trimming accounts for 5 bases at V and 6 bases at J, while the number of junction bases matched to no gene is 5. The germline V gene encodes CDR1 SEHNR and CDR2 FQNEAQ (reference sequence). From the cysteine up to the phenylalanine, the CDR3 has a length of 14 residues. Only CDR3 DNA is held: 42 bases, read in frame from base 1.

TCR CDR3 regions were amplified from genomic DNA by multiplex PCR using the deep immunoSEQ assay. Genomic DNA extracted from each cell subset was distributed evenly over all wells of several immunoSEQ 96-well plates, and each plate served as one replicate. Each replicate PCR for sorted subsets received approximately 200 ng genomic DNA, equal to tens of thousands of T cell genomes. The purified libraries were quantified using a Qubit 3.0 fluorometer, sized with a Bioanalyzer 2100, and then quantified again using the KAPA Library Quantification kit. A separate single-read 150-cycle Illumina NextSeq 550 flow cell was used to sequence each immunoSEQ 96-well plate. The authors processed their data as follows. The immunoSEQ output contained only junctional sequences without quality scores, so filtering could not match that applied to full-length reads. To assign V/J genes and CDR3, sequences were annotated against IMGT germline references using PyIR, a Python wrapper for IgBLAST v1.9. Reads were filtered out if the reads had weak V/J assignments (E-value above 1e-6), no CDR3, stop codons, out-of-frame junctions, or ambiguous translated residues. V3J clonotypes were defined as sequences sharing the same inferred V gene, J gene, and CDR3 amino acid sequence. Percentage overlap between repertoires was calculated by dividing the number of shared unique clonotypes by the size of the smaller repertoire. Repertoire richness was assessed with RTK rarefaction, the Chao1 estimator, and Recon v2.1 estimates of unobserved clonotypes. Generation probabilities were computed with OLGA for all TCRbeta clonotypes obtained by the gDNA method from several donors. TCRdb's version of the immuneACCESS table is confined to in-frame rearrangements and falls short of the full clone set. An unresolved V gene accounts for under half of the shortfall where checked; the remainder is of unknown origin. V and J calls plus clone size are reproduced from that table; the DNA served to infer D and trimming. This sample holds some 240,000 clones; about 69% were observed only once. The ten most abundant clones make up around 10% of the sample.

The full study reports these points: Roughly 5.2% of naive CD4, 3.5% of naive CD8, around 2.3% of memory CD4, and approximately 0.4% of memory CD8 clonotypes were shared across four donors. Estimated clonotype richness was generally larger for naive than for memory subsets. Incomplete sequencing was indicated by rarefaction of sorted-subset datasets, despite the large sequencing depth. Sampling was restricted to blood, and TCR repertoires in tissues likely differ from the TCR repertoires found in blood. Based on pairwise subsampling, the degree of clonotype sharing among donors was expected to be affected by sequencing depth. Higher generation probabilities were observed for clonotypes shared by all four sorted-subset donors than for non-shared clonotypes. The genetic and exposure-history diversity represented was limited by the small number of donors.

Comments on this clone: Its antigen remains undetermined. Nothing much larger sits one base from this clone, and base qualities are not available.

The clonotype was recovered from a man aged 30-40 years in good health. Sequencing was performed on memory CD4+ T cells sorted from blood. The intended sense of this specimen's cell subset or site label: CD45RA-negative fraction. The rearranged segments are TRBV7-9 and TRBJ2-1; 9 middle bases align to TRBD2. The encoded CDR3 is CASSLGLASNEQFF. The DNA sequence reads TGTGCCAGCAGCCTGGGACTAGCCTCCAATGAGCAGTTCTTC. Here the CDR3 is joined to the reference TRBV7-9 and TRBJ2-1 genes, and the full variable domain is: DTGVSQNPRHKITKRGQNVTFRCDPISEHNRLYWYRQTLGQGPEFLTYFQNEAQLEKSRLLSDRFSAERPKGSFSTLEIQRTEQGDSAMYLCASSLGLASNEQFFGPGTRLTVL.